This entry describes one T cell receptor (beta chain). Its matching antigen is unknown. This sample is drawn from a study of cytomegalovirus exposure and HLA in healthy donors. Germline V gene data show CDR1 as SGHDT and CDR2 as YYEEEE. The CDR3 sequence is 14 residues long. The J segment lost 7 bases and the V segment lost 4 bases, leaving 7 bases of the junction unmatched. Findings and limits, study-wide: An analysis that was carried out later associated about 17,000 TCR beta sequences with HLA alleles at 0.05 false discovery rate.

With 60 Vbeta and 13 Jbeta primers, the PCR was carried out. Clones were sequenced by immunoSEQ multiplex PCR, and TCRdb holds only the in-frame ones, with some missing. The sample contains over 150,000 clones, about four fifths of which appear only once. The TCR comes from a boy aged 2 to 10 in good health and CMV-seronegative. The specimen was PBMCs. This rearrangement joins TRBV5-6 to TRBJ2-7; 11 nucleotides line up with TRBD1. The chain's CDR3 is CASSPGQGAWEQYF. For the CDR3, the DNA is TGTGCCAGCAGCCCTGGACAGGGGGCATGGGAGCAGTACTTC.